This TCR beta chain is from a study of Graves' ophthalmopathy and Graves' hyperthyroidism. Regarding the study as a whole: Most thyroid-expanded clonotypes exceeding 0.001 frequency were also found in blood. With a specificity of 72.22% and a sensitivity of about 71%, the model predicted ophthalmopathy progression.

Ophthalmopathy-affected donors exhibited moderate-to-severe activity, CAS ≥3, NOSPECS ≥4, and duration under 3 months. As diagnostic evidence, clinical symptoms, serum thyroxine, TRAb, thyroid ultrasound and orbital computed tomography were relied upon. CDR1 SGHVS and CDR2 FQNEAQ come from the germline V gene. The CDR3 has 9 residues. The V gene lost 9 bases and the J gene lost 7 bases, with 7 bases spanning the gap. The sequenced template was RNA, covering the TCR beta CDR3 region. Second-round multiplex PCR followed a first-round RT-PCR using HTBI primers. Each CDR3 protein gets one entry after TCRdb re-called the multiplex PCR reads with MiXCR. In the table there are around 170,000 distinct CDR3 sequences, about 40% of which are singletons. Turning to this clonotype: Its antigen is unknown.

The sample taken for sequencing was peripheral blood. This chain joins TRBV7-8 and TRBJ2-7; D gene uncertain. The source is a woman between 40 and 50 years old with Graves' ophthalmopathy. DNA for the CDR3: TGTGCCAGTAGTCGGGAGCAGTACTTC. Its translation: CASSREQYF.